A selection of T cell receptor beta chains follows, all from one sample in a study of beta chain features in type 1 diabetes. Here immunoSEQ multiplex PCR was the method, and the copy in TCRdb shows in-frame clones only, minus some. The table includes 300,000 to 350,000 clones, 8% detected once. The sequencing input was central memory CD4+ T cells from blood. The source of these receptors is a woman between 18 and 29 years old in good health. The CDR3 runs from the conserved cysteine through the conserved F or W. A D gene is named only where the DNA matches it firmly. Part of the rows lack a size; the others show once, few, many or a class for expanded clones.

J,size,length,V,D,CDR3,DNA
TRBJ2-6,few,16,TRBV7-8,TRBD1,CASSPRTGVGANVLTF,TGTGCCAGCAGCCCCAGAACAGGGGTTGGGGCCAACGTCCTGACTTTC
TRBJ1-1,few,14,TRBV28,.,CASSLGVRSTEAFF,TGTGCCAGCAGTTTAGGAGTAAGGTCCACTGAAGCTTTCTTT
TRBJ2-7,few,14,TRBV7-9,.,CASSLHGAPGEQYF,TGTGCCAGCAGCTTGCACGGGGCACCCGGCGAGCAGTACTTC
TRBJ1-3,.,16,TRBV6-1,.,CASSAQGIGGGNTIYF,TGTGCCAGCAGTGCACAGGGAATTGGGGGTGGAAACACCATATATTTT
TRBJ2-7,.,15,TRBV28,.,CASRSLSEGPYEQYF,TGTGCCAGCCGATCGCTGTCGGAGGGCCCCTACGAGCAGTACTTC
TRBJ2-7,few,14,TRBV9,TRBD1,CASSVGDRGREQYF,TGTGCCAGCAGCGTAGGGGACAGGGGTCGCGAGCAGTACTTC
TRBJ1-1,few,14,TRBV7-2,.,CASSYGPLPGEAFF,TGTGCCAGCAGCTACGGACCGCTGCCGGGGGAAGCTTTCTTT
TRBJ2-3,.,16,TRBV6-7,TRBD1,CASSPGTGGSPDTQYF,TGTGCCAGCAGTCCCGGGACAGGGGGTTCTCCAGATACGCAGTATTTT
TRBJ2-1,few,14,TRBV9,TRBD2,CASSEAGGPNEQFF,TGTGCCAGCAGCGAAGCGGGAGGGCCCAATGAGCAGTTCTTC
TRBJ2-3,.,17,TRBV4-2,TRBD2,CASSQDPAGGSTDTQYF,TGTGCCAGCAGCCAAGACCCAGCGGGGGGTAGCACAGATACGCAGTATTTT
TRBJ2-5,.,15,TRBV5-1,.,CASSLSGLKQETQYF,TGCGCCAGCAGCCTATCGGGACTCAAACAAGAGACCCAGTACTTC
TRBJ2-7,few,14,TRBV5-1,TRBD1,CASSPTGQSYEQYF,TGCGCCAGCAGCCCCACGGGACAGTCCTACGAGCAGTACTTC
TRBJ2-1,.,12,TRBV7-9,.,CASSLSRDEQFF,TGTGCCAGCAGCTTATCCCGTGATGAGCAGTTCTTC
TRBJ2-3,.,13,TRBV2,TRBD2,CASTGLAGYTQYF,TGTGCCAGCACCGGACTAGCGGGTTATACGCAGTATTTT
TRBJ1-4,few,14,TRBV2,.,CASSDGRVNEKLFF,TGTGCCAGCAGTGACGGCAGGGTTAATGAAAAACTGTTTTTT
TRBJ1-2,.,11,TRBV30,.,CRRLLGYGYTF,TGTCGGCGATTACTGGGCTATGGCTACACCTTC
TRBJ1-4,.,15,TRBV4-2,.,CASTPGGTENEKLFF,TGTGCCAGCACCCCTGGGGGAACCGAAAATGAAAAACTGTTTTTT
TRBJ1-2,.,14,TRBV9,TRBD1,CASSPPDRDYGYTF,TGTGCCAGCAGCCCTCCGGACAGGGACTATGGCTACACCTTC
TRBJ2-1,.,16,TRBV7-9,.,CASSPFGRNSYNEQFF,TGTGCCAGCAGCCCCTTCGGACGTAACTCCTACAATGAGCAGTTCTTC
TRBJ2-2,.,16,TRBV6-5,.,CASSYPRSQNTGELFF,TGTGCCAGCAGTTACCCCAGGTCCCAGAACACCGGGGAGCTGTTTTTT
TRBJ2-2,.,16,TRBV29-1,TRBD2,CSAQGLAGGGTGELFF,TGCAGCGCGCAAGGGCTAGCGGGAGGTGGTACCGGGGAGCTGTTTTTT
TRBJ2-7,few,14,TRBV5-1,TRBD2,CASRAGTSSYEQYF,TGCGCCAGCAGGGCCGGGACTAGCTCCTACGAGCAGTACTTC
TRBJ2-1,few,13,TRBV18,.,CASSPPTYNEQFF,TGTGCCAGCTCACCGCCGACGTACAATGAGCAGTTCTTC
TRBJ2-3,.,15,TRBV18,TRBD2,CASSRPGLATDTQYF,TGTGCCAGCTCACGGCCGGGACTAGCTACAGATACGCAGTATTTT
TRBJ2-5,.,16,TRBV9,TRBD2,CASSAGTSGNQETQYF,TGTGCCAGCAGCGCGGGGACTAGCGGGAACCAAGAGACCCAGTACTTC
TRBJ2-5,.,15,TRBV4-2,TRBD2,CASSQGTSLGETQYF,TGTGCCAGCAGCCAAGGGACTAGCCTGGGGGAGACCCAGTACTTC
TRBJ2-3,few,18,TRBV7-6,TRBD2,CASSLARVSGSFTDTQYF,TGTGCCAGCAGCTTAGCGCGAGTTAGCGGGAGTTTCACGGATACGCAGTATTTT
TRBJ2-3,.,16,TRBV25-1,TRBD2,CASSEGLSGRTDTQYF,TGTGCCAGCAGTGAAGGCCTTAGCGGGAGAACAGATACGCAGTATTTT
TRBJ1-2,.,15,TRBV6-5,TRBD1,CASNPNPGQPYGYTF,TGTGCCAGCAACCCTAATCCGGGACAGCCTTATGGCTACACCTTC
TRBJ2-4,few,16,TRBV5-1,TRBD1,CASSSDLATDRNIQYF,TGCGCCAGCAGCTCCGACTTAGCGACGGACAGGAACATTCAGTACTTC
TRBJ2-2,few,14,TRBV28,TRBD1,CASSPGQMTGELFF,TGTGCCAGCAGCCCGGGACAGATGACCGGGGAGCTGTTTTTT
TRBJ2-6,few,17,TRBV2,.,CASSERQSSGWANVLTF,TGTGCCAGCAGTGAAAGACAGTCCTCAGGGTGGGCCAACGTCCTGACTTTC
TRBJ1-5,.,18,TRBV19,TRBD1,CASQPRDRGLSGNQPQHF,TGTGCCAGTCAACCCCGGGACAGGGGGCTTTCGGGCAATCAGCCCCAGCATTTT
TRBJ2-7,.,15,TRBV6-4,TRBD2,CASSDSQREFNEQYF,TGTGCCAGCAGTGACTCCCAGCGGGAGTTTAACGAGCAGTACTTC
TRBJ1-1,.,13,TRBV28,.,CASSSHQNTEAFF,TGTGCCAGCAGTTCCCACCAAAACACTGAAGCTTTCTTT
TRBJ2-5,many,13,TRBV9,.,CASSVNGRETQYF,TGTGCCAGCAGCGTAAATGGACGAGAGACCCAGTACTTC
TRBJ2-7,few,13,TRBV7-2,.,CASSIGPPNEQYF,TGTGCCAGCAGTATCGGCCCCCCCAACGAGCAGTACTTC
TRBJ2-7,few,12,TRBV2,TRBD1,CARGRSGGEQYF,TGTGCCAGGGGCCGCTCAGGGGGCGAGCAGTACTTC
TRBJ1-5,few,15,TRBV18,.,CASSPQSGGDQPQHF,TGTGCCAGCTCACCTCAGTCGGGGGGGGATCAGCCCCAGCATTTT
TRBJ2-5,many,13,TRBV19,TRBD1,CASSGTGETTQYF,TGTGCCAGTAGTGGAACAGGGGAAACGACCCAGTACTTC
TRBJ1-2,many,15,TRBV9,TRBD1,CASSAKDRAYYGYTF,TGTGCCAGCAGCGCAAAAGACAGGGCCTACTATGGCTACACCTTC
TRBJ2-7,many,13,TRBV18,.,CASSPAGHYEQYF,TGTGCCAGCTCACCAGCAGGACACTACGAGCAGTACTTC
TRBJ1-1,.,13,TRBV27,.,CASGAGTNTEAFF,TGTGCCAGCGGAGCCGGGACGAACACTGAAGCTTTCTTT
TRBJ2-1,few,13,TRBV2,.,CASRVGEYNEQFF,TGTGCCAGCAGGGTGGGAGAGTACAATGAGCAGTTCTTC
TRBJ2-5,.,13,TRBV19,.,CASSLDGRETQYF,TGTGCCAGTAGTCTGGACGGCCGGGAGACCCAGTACTTC
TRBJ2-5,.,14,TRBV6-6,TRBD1,CASRDRGFGETQYF,TGTGCCAGCCGGGACAGGGGGTTTGGGGAGACCCAGTACTTC
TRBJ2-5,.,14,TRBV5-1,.,CASSAWTAQETQYF,TGCGCCAGCAGCGCCTGGACAGCCCAAGAGACCCAGTACTTC
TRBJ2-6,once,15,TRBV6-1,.,CASSPGTSGANVLTF,TGTGCCAGCAGTCCAGGAACCTCTGGGGCCAACGTCCTGACTTTC
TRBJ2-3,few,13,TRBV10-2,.,CASRETSTDTQYF,TGCGCCAGCAGGGAAACTAGCACAGATACGCAGTATTTT